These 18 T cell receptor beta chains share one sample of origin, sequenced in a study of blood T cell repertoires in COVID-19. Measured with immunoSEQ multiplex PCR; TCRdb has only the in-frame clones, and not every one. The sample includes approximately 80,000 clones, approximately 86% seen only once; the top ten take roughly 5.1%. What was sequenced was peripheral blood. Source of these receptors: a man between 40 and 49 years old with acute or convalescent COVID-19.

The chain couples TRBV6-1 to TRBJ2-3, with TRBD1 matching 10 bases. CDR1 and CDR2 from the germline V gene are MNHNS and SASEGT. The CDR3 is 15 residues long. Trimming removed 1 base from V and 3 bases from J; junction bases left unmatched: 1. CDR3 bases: TGTGCCAGCAGTGAAGTGGGACAGGGGACAGATACGCAGTATTTT. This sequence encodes CASSEVGQGTDTQYF.

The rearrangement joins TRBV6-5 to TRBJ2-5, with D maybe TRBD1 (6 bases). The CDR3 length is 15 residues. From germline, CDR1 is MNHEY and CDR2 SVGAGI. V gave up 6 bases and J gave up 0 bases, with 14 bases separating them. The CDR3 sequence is CASSSGQNHQETQYF. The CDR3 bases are TGTGCCAGCAGCTCTGGACAGAACCACCAAGAGACCCAGTACTTC.

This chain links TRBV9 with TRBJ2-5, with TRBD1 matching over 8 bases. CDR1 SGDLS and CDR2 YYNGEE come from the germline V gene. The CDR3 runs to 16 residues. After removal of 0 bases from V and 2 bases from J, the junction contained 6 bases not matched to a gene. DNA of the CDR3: TGTGCCAGCAGCGTAGTTGGGCAGGGGGCTCAAGAGACCCAGTACTTC. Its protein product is CASSVVGQGAQETQYF.

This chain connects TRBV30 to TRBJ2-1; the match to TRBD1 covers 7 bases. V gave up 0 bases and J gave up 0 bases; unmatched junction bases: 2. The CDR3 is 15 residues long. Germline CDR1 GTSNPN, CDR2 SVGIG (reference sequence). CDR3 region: CAWSVRDSSYNEQFF. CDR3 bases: TGTGCCTGGAGTGTAAGGGACAGCTCCTACAATGAGCAGTTCTTC.

CDR3 loop: CASSAQANQPQHF. Here the CDR3 DNA reads TGTGCCAGCAGTGCCCAGGCCAATCAGCCCCAGCATTTT. V and J are TRBV6-6 and TRBJ1-5; D gene unclear. Per the germline V gene, CDR1 is MNHNY and CDR2 is SVGAGI (reference sequence). This CDR3 region has 13 residues. The germline V and J ends were trimmed by 5 bases and 3 bases, with 8 bases remaining between them.

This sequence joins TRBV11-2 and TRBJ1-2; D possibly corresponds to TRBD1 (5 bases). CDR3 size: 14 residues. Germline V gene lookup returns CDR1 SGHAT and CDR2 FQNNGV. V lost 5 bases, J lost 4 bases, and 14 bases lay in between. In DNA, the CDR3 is TGTGCCAGCAGCCCCCGGCAGGGTACCTATGGCTACACCTTC. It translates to CASSPRQGTYGYTF.

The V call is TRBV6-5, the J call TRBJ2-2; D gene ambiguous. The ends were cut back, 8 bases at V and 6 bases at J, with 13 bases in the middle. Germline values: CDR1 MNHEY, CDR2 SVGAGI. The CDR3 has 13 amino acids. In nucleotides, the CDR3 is TGTGCCAGCGGCCGACTTGGCGCCGGGGAGCTGTTTTTT. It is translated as CASGRLGAGELFF.

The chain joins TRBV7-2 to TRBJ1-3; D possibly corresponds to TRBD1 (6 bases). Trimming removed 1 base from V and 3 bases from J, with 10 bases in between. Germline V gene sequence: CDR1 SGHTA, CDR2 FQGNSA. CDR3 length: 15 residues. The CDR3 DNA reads TGTGCCAGCAGCTTAGGTGGGGGCAGTGGAAACACCATATATTTT. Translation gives CASSLGGGSGNTIYF.

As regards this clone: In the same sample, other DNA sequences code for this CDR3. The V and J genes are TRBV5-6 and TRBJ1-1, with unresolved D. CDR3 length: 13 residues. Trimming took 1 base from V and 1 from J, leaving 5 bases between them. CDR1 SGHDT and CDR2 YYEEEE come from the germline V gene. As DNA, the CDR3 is TGTGCCAGCAGCTTGCCCGGGAACACTGAAGCTTTCTTT. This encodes CASSLPGNTEAFF. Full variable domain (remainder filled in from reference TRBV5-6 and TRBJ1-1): DAGVTQSPTHLIKTRGQQVTLRCSPKSGHDTVSWYQQALGQGPQFIFQYYEEEERQRGNFPDRFSGHQFPNYSSELNVNALLLGDSALYLCASSLPGNTEAFFGQGTRLTVV.

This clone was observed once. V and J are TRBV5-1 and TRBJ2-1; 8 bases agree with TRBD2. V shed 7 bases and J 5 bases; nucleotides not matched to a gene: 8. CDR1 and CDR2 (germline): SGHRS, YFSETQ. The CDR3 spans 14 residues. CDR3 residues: CASRTSGTDNEQFF. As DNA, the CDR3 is TGCGCCAGCCGAACTAGCGGTACCGACAATGAGCAGTTCTTC.

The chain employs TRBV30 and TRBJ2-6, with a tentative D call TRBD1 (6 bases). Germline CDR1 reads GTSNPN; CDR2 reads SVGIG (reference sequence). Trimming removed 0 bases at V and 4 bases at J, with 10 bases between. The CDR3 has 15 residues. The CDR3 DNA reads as TGTGCCTGGAGTGTAAACAGGGTGGGGGCCAACGTCCTGACTTTC. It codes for CAWSVNRVGANVLTF.

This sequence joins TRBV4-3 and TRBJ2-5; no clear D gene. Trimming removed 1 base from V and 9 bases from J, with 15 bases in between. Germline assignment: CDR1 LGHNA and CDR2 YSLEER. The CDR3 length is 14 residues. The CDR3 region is CASSQVVDSGAQYF. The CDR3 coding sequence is TGCGCCAGCAGCCAAGTGGTTGACTCCGGCGCCCAGTACTTC.

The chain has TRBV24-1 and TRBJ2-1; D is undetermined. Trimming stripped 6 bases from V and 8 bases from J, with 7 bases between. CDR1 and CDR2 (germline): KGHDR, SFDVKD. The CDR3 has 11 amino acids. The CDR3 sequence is CATSREYEQFF. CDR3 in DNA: TGTGCCACCAGTCGAGAGTATGAGCAGTTCTTC.

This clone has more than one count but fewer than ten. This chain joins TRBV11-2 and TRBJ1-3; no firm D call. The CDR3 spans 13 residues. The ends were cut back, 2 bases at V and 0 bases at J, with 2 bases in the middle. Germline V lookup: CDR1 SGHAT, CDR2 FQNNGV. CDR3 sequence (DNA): TGTGCCAGCAGCTTATACTCTGGAAACACCATATATTTT. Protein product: CASSLYSGNTIYF.

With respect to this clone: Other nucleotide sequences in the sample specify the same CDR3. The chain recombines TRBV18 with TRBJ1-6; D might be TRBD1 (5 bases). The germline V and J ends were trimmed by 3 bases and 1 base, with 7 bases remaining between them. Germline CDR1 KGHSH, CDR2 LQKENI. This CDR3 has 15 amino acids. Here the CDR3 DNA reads TGTGCCAGCTCACCGGCAGGGTCCTATAATTCACCCCTCCACTTT. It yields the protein CASSPAGSYNSPLHF.

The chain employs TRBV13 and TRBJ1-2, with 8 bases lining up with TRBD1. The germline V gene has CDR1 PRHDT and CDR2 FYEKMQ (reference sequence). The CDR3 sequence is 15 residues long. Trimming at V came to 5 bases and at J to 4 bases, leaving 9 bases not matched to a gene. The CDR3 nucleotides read TGTGCCAGCAGCCAAAGGGACAGGTCCACCTATGGCTACACCTTC. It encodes CASSQRDRSTYGYTF.

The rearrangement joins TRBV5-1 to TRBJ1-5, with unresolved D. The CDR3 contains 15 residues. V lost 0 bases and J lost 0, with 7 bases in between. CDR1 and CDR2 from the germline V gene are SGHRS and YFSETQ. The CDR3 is CASSLEGSSNQPQHF. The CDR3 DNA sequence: TGCGCCAGCAGCTTGGAAGGGAGTAGCAATCAGCCCCAGCATTTT.

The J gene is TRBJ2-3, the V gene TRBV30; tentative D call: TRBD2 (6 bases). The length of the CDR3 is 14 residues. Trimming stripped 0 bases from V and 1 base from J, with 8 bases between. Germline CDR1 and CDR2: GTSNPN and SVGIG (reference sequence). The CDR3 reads CAWSVTRGTDTQYF. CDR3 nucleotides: TGTGCCTGGAGTGTGACTAGGGGCACAGATACGCAGTATTTT.